The source of this T cell receptor beta chain is a study of blood T cells in healthy people across ages. Isolation yielded PBMCs, at least 7 million per sample, in every case. In this sample, this clonotype turned up a few times. PCR was performed a second time for about 6 to 11 cycles using a sample-barcoded 5' primer and a J-beta primer mix. TCRdb re-called the 5' RACE reads with MiXCR, one entry per CDR3 protein. The data contain 700,000 or so distinct CDR3 sequences, approximately 22% of them singletons. The CDR3 is made up of 12 amino acids. Material: blood. This clonotype was obtained from an older man in good health. This chain links TRBV21-1 with TRBJ1-2; the table names TRBD1, a call not compared with the DNA. TRBV21-1 corresponds to a pseudogene. CDR3 amino acids: CASIQGGYGYTF. CDR3 bases: TGTGCCAGCATCCAGGGGGGCTATGGCTACACCTTC.